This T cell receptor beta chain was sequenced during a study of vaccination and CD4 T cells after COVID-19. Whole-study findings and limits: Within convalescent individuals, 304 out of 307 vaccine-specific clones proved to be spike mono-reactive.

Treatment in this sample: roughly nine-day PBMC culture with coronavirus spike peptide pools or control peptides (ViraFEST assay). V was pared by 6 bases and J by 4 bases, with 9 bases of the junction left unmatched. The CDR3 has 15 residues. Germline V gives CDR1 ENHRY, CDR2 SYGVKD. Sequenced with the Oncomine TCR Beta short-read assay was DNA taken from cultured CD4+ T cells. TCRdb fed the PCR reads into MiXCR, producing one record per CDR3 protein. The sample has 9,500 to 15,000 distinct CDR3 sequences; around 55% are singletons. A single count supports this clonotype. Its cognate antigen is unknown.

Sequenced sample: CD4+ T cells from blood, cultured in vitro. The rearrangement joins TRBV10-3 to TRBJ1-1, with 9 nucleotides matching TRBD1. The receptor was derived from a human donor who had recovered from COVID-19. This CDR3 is CAISPTGGAGTEAFF. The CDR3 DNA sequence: TGTGCCATCAGCCCTACAGGGGGCGCGGGCACTGAAGCTTTCTTT.